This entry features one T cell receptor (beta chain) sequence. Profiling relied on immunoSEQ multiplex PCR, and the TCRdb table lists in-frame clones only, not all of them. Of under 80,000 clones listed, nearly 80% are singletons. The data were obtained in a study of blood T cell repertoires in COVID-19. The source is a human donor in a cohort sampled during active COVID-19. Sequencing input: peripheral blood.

CDR3 in amino acids: CASTPRQGSYEQYF. CDR3 sequence (DNA): TGTGCCAGCACCCCACGTCAGGGGTCCTACGAGCAGTACTTC. The rearrangement links TRBV6-5 to TRBJ2-7, with D maybe TRBD1 (6 bases). Between the trimmed V and J ends, which lost 7 bases and 1 base, there was a span of 14 bases. The germline CDR1 and CDR2 sequences are MNHEY and SVGAGI. CDR3 length: 14 residues.